This T cell receptor (beta chain) is drawn from a study of response to subunit inactivated influenza vaccine. Study results and caveats: Authors suggested each seasonal flu vaccination may recruit only limited numbers of new T cells.

The germline gives CDR1 MGHDK, CDR2 SYGVNS. Trimming cost V 2 bases and J 1 base, with 11 bases left between them. This CDR3 has 15 amino acids. In this sample, this clonotype turned up a few times. Its antigen is undetermined. Each CDR3 protein is one row after TCRdb ran MiXCR on the RT-PCR reads. The sample carries around 490,000 distinct CDR3 sequences, around 8% recorded once. The material was PBMCs from blood, obtained about 24 months after vaccination. This chain uses TRBV25-1 with TRBJ2-5, with D unresolved. This receptor was identified in a man in his fifties or sixties who received an inactivated influenza vaccine. In DNA, the CDR3 is TGTGCCAGCAGTGAAATCCCGGGCGGCCAAGAGACCCAGTACTTC. This codes for CASSEIPGGQETQYF.